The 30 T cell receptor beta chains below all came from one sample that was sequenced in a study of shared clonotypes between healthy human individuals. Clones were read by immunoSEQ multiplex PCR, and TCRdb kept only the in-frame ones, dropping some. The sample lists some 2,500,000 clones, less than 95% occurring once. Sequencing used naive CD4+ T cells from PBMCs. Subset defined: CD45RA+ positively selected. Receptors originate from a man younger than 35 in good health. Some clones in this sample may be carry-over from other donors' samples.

CDR3 protein: CASSSRAGRETQYF. CDR3 DNA sequence: TGTGCCAGCAGCTCCCGAGCGGGACGGGAGACCCAGTACTTC. This chain links TRBV7-8 with TRBJ2-5, with 7 bases fitting TRBD2. The trim removed 4 bases at V and 5 bases at J, leaving 7 bases unmatched. CDR1 SGHVS and CDR2 FQNEAQ come from the germline V gene. The CDR3 is 14 amino acids.

The CDR3 sequence: CASSPRHLLAKNIQYF. Written as DNA, the CDR3 is TGTGCCAGCAGCCCACGACACTTACTAGCCAAAAACATTCAGTACTTC. The chain carries TRBV7-9 and TRBJ2-4; D remains unclear. Per the germline V gene, CDR1 is SEHNR and CDR2 is FQNEAQ (reference sequence). The CDR3 spans 16 residues. V was shortened by 5 bases and J by 0 bases, with 14 bases between the two germline ends.

CDR3 coding DNA: TGTGCCAGCAAGTCCAGCGGGAGTGGCAATGAGCAGTTCTTC. Translated: CASKSSGSGNEQFF. This sequence joins TRBV2 and TRBJ2-1; 8 positions agree with TRBD2. The germline V gene has CDR1 SNHLY and CDR2 FYNNEI. The V gene end was trimmed by 7 bases and the J gene end by 6 bases; junction bases not matched to a gene: 8. This CDR3 is built from 14 residues.

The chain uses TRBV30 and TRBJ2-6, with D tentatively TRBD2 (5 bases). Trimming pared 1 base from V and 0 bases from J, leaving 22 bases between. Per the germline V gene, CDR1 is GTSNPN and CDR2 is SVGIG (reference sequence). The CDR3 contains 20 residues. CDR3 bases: TGTGCCTGGAGTGAGGGAGCGGCCCCAAACGGGCCCTCTGGGGCCAACGTCCTGACTTTC. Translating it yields CAWSEGAAPNGPSGANVLTF.

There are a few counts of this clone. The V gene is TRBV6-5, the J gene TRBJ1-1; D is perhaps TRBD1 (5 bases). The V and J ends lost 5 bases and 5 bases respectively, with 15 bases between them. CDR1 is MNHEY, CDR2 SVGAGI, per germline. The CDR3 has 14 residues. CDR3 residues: CASSVTVAGTEAFF. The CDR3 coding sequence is TGTGCCAGCAGTGTGACAGTGGCCGGGACTGAAGCTTTCTTT.

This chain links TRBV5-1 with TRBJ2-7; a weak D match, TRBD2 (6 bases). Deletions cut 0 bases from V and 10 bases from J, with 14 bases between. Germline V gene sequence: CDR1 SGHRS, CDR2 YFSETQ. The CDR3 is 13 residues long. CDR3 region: CASSLAGMGTQYF. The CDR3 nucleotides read TGCGCCAGCAGCTTGGCGGGTATGGGGACTCAGTACTTC. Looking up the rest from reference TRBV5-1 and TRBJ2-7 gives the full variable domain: KAGVTQTPRYLIKTRGQQVTLSCSPISGHRSVSWYQQTPGQGLQFLFEYFSETQRNKGNFPGRFSGRQFSNSRSEMNVSTLELGDSALYLCASSLAGMGTQYFGPGTRLTVT.

This chain's CDR3 is CASSLVSPSRNEQFF. CDR3 DNA sequence: TGTGCCAGCAGTTTAGTTTCCCCCTCCCGCAATGAGCAGTTCTTC. The chain uses TRBV28 and TRBJ2-1; D remains ambiguous. V dropped 2 bases and J dropped 6 bases, with 14 bases sitting between them. The germline CDR1 and CDR2 sequences are MDHEN and SYDVKM. The CDR3 consists of 15 residues.

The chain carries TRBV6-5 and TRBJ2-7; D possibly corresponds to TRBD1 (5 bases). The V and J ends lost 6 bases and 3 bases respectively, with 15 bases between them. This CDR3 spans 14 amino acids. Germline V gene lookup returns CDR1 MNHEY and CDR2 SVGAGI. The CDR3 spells CASSPRSGIYEQYF. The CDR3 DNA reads TGTGCCAGCAGCCCCCGGTCAGGGATCTACGAGCAGTACTTC.

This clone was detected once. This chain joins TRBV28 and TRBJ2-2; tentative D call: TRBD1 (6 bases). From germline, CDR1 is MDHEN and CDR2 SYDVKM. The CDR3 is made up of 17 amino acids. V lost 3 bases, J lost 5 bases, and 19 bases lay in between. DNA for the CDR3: TGTGCCAGCAGTTTGAGGGCCAGATATAGGGGGACCGGGGAGCTGTTTTTT. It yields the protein CASSLRARYRGTGELFF.

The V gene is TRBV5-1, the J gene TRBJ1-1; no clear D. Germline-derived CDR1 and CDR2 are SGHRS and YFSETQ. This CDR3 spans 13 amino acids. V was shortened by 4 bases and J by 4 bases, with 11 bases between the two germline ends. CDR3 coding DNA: TGCGCCAGCAGCGTAGGGTCCCCCACTGAAGCTTTCTTT. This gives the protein CASSVGSPTEAFF. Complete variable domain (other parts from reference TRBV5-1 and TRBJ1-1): KAGVTQTPRYLIKTRGQQVTLSCSPISGHRSVSWYQQTPGQGLQFLFEYFSETQRNKGNFPGRFSGRQFSNSRSEMNVSTLELGDSALYLCASSVGSPTEAFFGQGTRLTVV.

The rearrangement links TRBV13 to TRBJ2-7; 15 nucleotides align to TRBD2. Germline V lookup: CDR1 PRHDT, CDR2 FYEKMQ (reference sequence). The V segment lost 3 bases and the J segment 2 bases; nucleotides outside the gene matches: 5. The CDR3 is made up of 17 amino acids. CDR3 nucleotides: TGTGCCAGCAGCTTCCGGACTAGCGGGAGGGCAACCTACGAGCAGTACTTC. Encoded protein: CASSFRTSGRATYEQYF.

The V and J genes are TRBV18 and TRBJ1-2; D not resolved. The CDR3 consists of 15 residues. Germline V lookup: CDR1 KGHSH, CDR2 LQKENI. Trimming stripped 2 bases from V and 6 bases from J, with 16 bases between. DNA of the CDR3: TGTGCCAGCTCACCAGGGCTCGGCCTCCGAGATGGCTACACCTTC. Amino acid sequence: CASSPGLGLRDGYTF.

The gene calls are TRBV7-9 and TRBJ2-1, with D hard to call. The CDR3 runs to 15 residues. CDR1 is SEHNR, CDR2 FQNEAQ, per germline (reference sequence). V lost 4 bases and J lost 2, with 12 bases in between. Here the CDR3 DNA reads TGTGCCAGCAGCTCTAGGAGAGACGCCTACAATGAGCAGTTCTTC. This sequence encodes CASSSRRDAYNEQFF.

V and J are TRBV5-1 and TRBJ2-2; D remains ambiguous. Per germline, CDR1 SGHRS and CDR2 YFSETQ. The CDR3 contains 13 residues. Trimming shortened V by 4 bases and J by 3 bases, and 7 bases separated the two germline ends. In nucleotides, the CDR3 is TGCGCCAGCAGCCAAACTTACACCGGGGAGCTGTTTTTT. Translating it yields CASSQTYTGELFF.

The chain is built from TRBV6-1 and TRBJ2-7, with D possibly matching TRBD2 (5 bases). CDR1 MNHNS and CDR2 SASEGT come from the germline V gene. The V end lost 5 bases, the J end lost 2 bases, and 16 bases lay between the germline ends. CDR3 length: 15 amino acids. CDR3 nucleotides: TGTGCCAGCAGTTCCCTGCCCGGGAACGCCTACGAGCAGTACTTC. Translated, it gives CASSSLPGNAYEQYF.

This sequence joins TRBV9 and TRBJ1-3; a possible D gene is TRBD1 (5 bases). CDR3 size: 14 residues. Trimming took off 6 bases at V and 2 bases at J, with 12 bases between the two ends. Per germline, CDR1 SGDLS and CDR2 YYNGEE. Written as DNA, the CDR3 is TGTGCCAGCAAGAAGGGGTTCACTGGAAACACCATATATTTT. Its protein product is CASKKGFTGNTIYF.

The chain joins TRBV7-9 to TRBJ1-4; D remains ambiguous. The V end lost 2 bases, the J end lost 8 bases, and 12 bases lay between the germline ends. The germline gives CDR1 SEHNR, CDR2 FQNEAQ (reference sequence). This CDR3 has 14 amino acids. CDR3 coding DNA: TGTGCCAGCAGCTTAAACCGCGTGGGAGAAAAACTGTTTTTT. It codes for CASSLNRVGEKLFF.

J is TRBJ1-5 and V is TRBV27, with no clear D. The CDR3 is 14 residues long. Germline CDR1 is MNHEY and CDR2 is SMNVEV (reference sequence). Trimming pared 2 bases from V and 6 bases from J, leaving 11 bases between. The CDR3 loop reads CASSLTVGGQPQHF. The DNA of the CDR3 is TGTGCCAGCAGTTTAACGGTGGGTGGTCAGCCCCAGCATTTT.

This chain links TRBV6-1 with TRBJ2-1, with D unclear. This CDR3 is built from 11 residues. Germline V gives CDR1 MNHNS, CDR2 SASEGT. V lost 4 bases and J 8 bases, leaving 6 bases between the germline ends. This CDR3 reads CASSASYEQFF. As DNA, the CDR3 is TGTGCCAGCAGTGCAAGCTATGAGCAGTTCTTC.

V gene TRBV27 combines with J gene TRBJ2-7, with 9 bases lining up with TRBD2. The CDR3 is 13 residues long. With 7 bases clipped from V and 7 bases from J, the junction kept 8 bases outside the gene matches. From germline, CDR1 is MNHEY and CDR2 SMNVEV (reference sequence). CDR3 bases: TGTGCCAGCAAGGCGGGAGGGCCGTCGGAGCAGTACTTC. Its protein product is CASKAGGPSEQYF.

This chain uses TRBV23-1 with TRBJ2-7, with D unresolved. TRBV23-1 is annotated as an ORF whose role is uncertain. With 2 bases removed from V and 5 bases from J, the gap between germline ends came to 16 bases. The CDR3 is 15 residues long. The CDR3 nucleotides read TGCGCCAGCAGTCAAGAGGCCCTCGAGCCCCACGAGCAGTACTTC. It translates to CASSQEALEPHEQYF.

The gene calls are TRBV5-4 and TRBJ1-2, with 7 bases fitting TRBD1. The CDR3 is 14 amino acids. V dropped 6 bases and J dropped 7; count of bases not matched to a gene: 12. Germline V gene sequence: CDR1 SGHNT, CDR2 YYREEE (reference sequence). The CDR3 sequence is CASIRQGDFGGYTF. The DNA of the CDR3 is TGTGCCAGCATCCGACAGGGAGATTTTGGTGGCTACACCTTC.

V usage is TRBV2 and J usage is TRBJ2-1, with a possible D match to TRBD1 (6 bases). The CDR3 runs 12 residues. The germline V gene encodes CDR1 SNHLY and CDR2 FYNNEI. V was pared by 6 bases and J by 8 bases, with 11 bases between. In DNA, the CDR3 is TGTGCCAGCAGACAACAGGGACATGAGCAGTTCTTC. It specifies CASRQQGHEQFF.

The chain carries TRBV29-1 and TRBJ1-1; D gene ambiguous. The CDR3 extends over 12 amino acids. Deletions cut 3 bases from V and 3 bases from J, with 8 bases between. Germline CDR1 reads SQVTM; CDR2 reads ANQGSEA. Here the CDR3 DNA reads TGCAGCGTTGAGGAGTTATACACTGAAGCTTTCTTT. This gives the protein CSVEELYTEAFF.

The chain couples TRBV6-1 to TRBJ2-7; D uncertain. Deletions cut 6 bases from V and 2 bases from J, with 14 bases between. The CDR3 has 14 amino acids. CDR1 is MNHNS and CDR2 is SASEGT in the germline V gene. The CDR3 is CASSTTLGAYEQYF. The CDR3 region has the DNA TGTGCCAGCAGCACTACCCTCGGAGCCTACGAGCAGTACTTC.

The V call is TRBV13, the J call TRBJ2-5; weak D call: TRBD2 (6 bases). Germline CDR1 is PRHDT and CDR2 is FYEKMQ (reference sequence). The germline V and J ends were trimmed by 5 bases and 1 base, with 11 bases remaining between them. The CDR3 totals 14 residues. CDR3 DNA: TGTGCCAGCAGCACCACCGGGGGCCAAGAGACCCAGTACTTC. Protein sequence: CASSTTGGQETQYF.

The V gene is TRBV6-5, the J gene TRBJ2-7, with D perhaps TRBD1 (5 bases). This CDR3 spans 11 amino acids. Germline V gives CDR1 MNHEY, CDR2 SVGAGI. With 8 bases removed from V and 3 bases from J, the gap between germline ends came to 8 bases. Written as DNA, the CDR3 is TGTGCCAGCCAAAGGGGCTACGAGCAGTACTTC. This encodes CASQRGYEQYF.

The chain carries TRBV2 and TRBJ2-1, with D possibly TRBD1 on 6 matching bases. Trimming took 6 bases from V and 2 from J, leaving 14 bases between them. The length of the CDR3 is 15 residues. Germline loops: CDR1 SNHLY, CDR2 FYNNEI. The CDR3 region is CASSAQGAAYNEQFF. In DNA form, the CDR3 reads TGTGCCAGCAGCGCACAGGGTGCGGCCTACAATGAGCAGTTCTTC.

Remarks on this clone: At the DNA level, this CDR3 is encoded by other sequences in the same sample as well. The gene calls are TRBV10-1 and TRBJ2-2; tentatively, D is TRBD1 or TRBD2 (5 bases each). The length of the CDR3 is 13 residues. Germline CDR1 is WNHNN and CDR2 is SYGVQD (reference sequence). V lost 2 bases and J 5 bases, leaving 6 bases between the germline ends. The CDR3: CASSEGGTGELFF. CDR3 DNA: TGCGCCAGCAGTGAGGGGGGAACCGGGGAGCTGTTTTTT.

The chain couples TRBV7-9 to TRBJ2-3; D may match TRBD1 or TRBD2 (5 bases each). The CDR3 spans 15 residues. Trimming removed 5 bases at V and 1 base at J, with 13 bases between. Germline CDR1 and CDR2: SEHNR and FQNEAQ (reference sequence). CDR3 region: CASSPWDGGTDTQYF. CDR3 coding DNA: TGTGCCAGCAGCCCATGGGACGGGGGCACAGATACGCAGTATTTT.